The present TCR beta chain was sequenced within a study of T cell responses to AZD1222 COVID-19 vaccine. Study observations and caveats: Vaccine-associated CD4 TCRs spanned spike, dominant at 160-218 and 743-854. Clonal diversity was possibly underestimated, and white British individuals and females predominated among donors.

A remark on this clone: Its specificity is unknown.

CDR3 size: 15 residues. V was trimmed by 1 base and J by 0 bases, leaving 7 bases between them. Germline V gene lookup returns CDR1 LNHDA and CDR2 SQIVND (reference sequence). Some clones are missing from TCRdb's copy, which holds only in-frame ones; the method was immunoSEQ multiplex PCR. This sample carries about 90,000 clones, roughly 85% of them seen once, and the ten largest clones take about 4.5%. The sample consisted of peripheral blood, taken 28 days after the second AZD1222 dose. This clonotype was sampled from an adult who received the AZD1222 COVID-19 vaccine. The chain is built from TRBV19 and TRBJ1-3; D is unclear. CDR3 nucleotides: TGTGCCAGTAGTATAGGGCTCCTCTCTGGAAACACCATATATTTT. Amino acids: CASSIGLLSGNTIYF.